The 4 T cell receptor beta chains presented below share a single source sample, sequenced in a study of T cells after yellow fever vaccination. TCRdb reprocessed the 5' RACE reads via MiXCR and lists one record per CDR3 protein. The repertoire holds approximately 250,000 distinct CDR3 sequences, with about 3.9% as singletons. The material was PBMCs, obtained 15 days after the yellow fever booster vaccination. The origin of the receptors is a man between 18 and 35 years old who received the YFV17D yellow fever vaccine.

This clonotype was counted many times. The rearrangement joins TRBV9 to TRBJ2-3, with 8 bases that match TRBD1. With 3 bases clipped from V and 4 bases from J, the junction kept 4 bases outside the gene matches. The germline gives CDR1 SGDLS, CDR2 YYNGEE. This CDR3 comprises 14 residues. CDR3 in DNA: TGTGCCAGCAGCGAACAGGGGGTTGCAGATACGCAGTATTTT. Protein product: CASSEQGVADTQYF.

This clonotype was counted ten times or more. The chain combines TRBV3-1 with TRBJ2-7, with D perhaps given as TRBD1 or TRBD2 (5 bases each). V dropped 4 bases and J dropped 4 bases, with 17 bases sitting between them. Germline CDR1 is LGHDT and CDR2 is YNNKEL (reference sequence). This CDR3 is 15 amino acids long. The CDR3 sequence: CASSPLWGTPYEQYF. As DNA, the CDR3 is TGTGCCAGCAGCCCCTTATGGGGGACGCCTTACGAGCAGTACTTC.

In its sample, this clonotype was seen many times. The gene calls are TRBV18 and TRBJ2-5, with 15 nucleotides matching TRBD2. V lost 3 bases to trimming and J lost 4 bases; unmatched junction nucleotides: 9. The length of the CDR3 is 18 residues. Germline V gene sequence: CDR1 KGHSH, CDR2 LQKENI. The CDR3 sequence: CASSPGTSGGPTGETQYF. The CDR3 nucleotides read TGTGCCAGCTCACCCGGGACTAGCGGGGGGCCAACAGGAGAGACCCAGTACTTC.

In its sample, this clonotype was seen many times. The chain has TRBV27 and TRBJ1-2; 7 positions match TRBD1. V trimming: 5 bases; J trimming: 3 bases; junction bases outside the gene matches: 6. The CDR3 extends over 14 amino acids. The germline CDR1 and CDR2 sequences are MNHEY and SMNVEV (reference sequence). CDR3 nucleotide sequence: TGTGCCAGCAGTAAAGACAGGGTCTACTATGGCTACACCTTC. This sequence encodes CASSKDRVYYGYTF.